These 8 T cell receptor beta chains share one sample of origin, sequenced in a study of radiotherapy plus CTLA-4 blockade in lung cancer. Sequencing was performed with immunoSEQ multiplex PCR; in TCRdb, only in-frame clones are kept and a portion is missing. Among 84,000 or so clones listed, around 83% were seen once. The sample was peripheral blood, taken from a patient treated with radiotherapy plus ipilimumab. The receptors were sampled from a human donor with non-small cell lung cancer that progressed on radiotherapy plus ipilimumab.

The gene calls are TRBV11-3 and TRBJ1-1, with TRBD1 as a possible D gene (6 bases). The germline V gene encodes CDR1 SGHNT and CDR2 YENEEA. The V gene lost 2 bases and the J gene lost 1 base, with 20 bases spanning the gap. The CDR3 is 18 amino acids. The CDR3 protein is CASSLTGIWGRANTEAFF. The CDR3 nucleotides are TGTGCCAGCAGCTTAACGGGTATATGGGGGCGGGCGAACACTGAAGCTTTCTTT.

The CDR3 spells CASSLPGQDEQYF. The CDR3 nucleotides read TGTGCCAGCAGCTTGCCAGGGCAGGACGAGCAGTACTTC. V gene TRBV5-8 combines with J gene TRBJ2-7, with D perhaps matching TRBD1 (5 bases). From germline, CDR1 is SGHTS and CDR2 YDEGEE. The CDR3 spans 13 residues. Trimming left V 1 base short and J 5 bases short, with 10 bases between. Looking up the rest from reference TRBV5-8 and TRBJ2-7 gives the full variable domain: EAGVTQSPTHLIKTRGQQATLRCSPISGHTSVYWYQQALGLGLQFLLWYDEGEERNRGNFPPRFSGRQFPNYSSELNVNALELEDSALYLCASSLPGQDEQYFGPGTRLTVT.

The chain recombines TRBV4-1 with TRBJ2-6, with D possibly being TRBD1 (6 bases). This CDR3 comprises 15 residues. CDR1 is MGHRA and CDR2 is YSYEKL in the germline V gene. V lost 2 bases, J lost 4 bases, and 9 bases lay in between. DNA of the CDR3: TGCGCCAGCAGCCAAACAGGGTGGGGGGCCAACGTCCTGACTTTC. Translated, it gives CASSQTGWGANVLTF.

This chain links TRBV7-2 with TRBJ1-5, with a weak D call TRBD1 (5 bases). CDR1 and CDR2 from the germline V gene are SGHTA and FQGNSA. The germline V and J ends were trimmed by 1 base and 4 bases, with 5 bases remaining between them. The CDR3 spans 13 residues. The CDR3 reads CASSLGTNQPQHF. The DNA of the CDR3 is TGTGCCAGCAGCTTAGGGACAAATCAGCCCCAGCATTTT.

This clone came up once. CDR3 coding DNA: TGCAGCGTCGACGGACTAGCGCCCTACGAGCAGTACTTC. Encoded protein: CSVDGLAPYEQYF. The chain joins TRBV29-1 to TRBJ2-7, with 9 bases lining up with TRBD2. The CDR3 runs 13 residues. Germline V lookup: CDR1 SQVTM, CDR2 ANQGSEA. The ends lost 6 bases at V and 2 bases at J; junction bases unmatched: 5.

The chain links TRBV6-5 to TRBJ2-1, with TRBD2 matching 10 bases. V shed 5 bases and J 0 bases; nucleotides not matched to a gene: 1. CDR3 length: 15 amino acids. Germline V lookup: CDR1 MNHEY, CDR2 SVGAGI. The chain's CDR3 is CASSASGGSYNEQFF. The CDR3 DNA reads TGTGCCAGCAGTGCTAGCGGGGGCTCCTACAATGAGCAGTTCTTC.

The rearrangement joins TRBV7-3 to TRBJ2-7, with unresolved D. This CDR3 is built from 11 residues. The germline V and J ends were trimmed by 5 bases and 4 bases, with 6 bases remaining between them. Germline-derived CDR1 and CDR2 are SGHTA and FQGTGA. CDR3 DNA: TGTGCCAGCAGCCCCGGATACGAGCAGTACTTC. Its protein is CASSPGYEQYF.

The CDR3 loop reads CASSLELGGTFF. For the CDR3, the DNA is TGTGCCAGCAGCTTAGAGTTGGGGGGAACTTTCTTT. V and J are TRBV7-2 and TRBJ1-1; a weak D match, TRBD1 (5 bases). With 1 base removed from V and 12 bases from J, the gap between germline ends came to 12 bases. The germline V gene encodes CDR1 SGHTA and CDR2 FQGNSA. The CDR3 totals 12 residues.